This TCR beta chain was observed in a study of response to subunit inactivated influenza vaccine. Worth noting for this clonotype: The antigen remains unidentified.

Per germline, CDR1 DFQATT and CDR2 SNEGSKA (reference sequence). The CDR3 consists of 15 residues. The V and J ends lost 3 bases and 0 bases respectively, with 14 bases between them. Study conclusions and caveats: Researchers suggested that each seasonal influenza vaccination recruits few new T cells.

TCRdb re-analysed the RT-PCR reads in MiXCR, keeping a single row per CDR3 protein. The sample includes hundreds of thousands of distinct CDR3 sequences, less than 8% of them seen just once. This material consisted of PBMCs from blood, taken 23 months after vaccination. The TCR sequence derives from a man in his fifties or sixties who received an inactivated influenza vaccine. This chain joins TRBV20-1 and TRBJ1-1; D not resolved. The CDR3: CSARPPYRVNTEAFF. The CDR3 region has the DNA TGCAGTGCTAGGCCACCCTATCGGGTGAACACTGAAGCTTTCTTT.